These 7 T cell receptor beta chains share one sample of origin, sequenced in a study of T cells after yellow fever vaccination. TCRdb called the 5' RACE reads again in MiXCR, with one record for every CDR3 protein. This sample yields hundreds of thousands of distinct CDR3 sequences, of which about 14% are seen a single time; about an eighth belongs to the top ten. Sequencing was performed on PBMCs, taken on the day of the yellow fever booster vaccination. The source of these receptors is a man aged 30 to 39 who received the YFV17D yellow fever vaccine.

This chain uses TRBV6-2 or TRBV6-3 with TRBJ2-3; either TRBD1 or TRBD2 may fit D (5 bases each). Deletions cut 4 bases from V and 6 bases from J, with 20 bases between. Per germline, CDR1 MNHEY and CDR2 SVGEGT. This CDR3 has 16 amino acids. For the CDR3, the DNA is TGTGCCAGCAGTTCCGGACGGGGCCTTGAGGGGGATACGCAGTATTTT. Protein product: CASSSGRGLEGDTQYF.

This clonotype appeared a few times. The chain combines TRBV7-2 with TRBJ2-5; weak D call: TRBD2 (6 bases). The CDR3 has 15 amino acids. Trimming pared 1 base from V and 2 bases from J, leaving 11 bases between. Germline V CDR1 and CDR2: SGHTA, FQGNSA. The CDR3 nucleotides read TGTGCCAGCAGCTTAGAGGCGGGGCGTCAAGAGACCCAGTACTTC. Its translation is CASSLEAGRQETQYF.

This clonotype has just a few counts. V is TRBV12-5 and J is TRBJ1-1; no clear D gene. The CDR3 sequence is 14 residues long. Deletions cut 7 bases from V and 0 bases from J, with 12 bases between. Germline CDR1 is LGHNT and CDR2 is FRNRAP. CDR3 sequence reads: CASASTEMNTEAFF. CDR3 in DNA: TGTGCTAGTGCATCCACAGAGATGAACACTGAAGCTTTCTTT.

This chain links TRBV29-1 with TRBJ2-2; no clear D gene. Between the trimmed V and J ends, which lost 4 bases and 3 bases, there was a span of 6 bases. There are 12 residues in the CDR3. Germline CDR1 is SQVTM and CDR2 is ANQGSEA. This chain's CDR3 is CSVAKYTGELFF. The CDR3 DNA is TGCAGCGTTGCGAAGTACACCGGGGAGCTGTTTTTT.

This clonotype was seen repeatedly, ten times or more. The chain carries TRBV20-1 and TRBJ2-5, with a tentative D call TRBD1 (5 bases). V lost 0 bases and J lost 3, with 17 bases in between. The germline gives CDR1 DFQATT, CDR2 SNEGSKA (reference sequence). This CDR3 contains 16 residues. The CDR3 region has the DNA TGCAGTGCTAGAGATCCCCAGGGCACAAGGGAAGAGACCCAGTACTTC. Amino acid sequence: CSARDPQGTREETQYF.

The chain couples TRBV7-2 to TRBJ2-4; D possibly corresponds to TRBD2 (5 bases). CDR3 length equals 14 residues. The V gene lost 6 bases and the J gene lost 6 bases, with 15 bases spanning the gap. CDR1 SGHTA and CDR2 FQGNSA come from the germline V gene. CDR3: CASSSSPGINIQYF. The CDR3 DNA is TGTGCCAGCAGTTCATCACCCGGGATAAACATTCAGTACTTC.

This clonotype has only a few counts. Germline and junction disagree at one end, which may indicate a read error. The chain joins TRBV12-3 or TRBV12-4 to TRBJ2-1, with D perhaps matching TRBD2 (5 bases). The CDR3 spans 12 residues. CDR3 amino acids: CASRLAQGEQFF. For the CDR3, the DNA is TGTGCCAGCAGGTTAGCGCAAGGTGAGCAGTTCTTC.